The clone carrying this TCR beta chain occurred a few times. Its antigen is as yet unknown. This entry comes from a study of regulatory T cells in long-lasting Graves disease. Study-level findings and limits: Owing to a sample size that was small, accuracy may have been reduced. TRBV28 was favored in persistent disease, as were TRBJ1-2 and TRBJ2-5. Persistent patients shared more public clonotypes (approximately 2,700) than newly diagnosed patients (966).

The time point: newly diagnosed GD, antithyroid drugs for less than 3 months. The authors made the TCR library using RNA they extracted from PBMCs. CDR1 and CDR2 (germline): MGHRA, YSYEKL. The CDR3 covers 16 residues. V gave up 4 bases and J gave up 7 bases, with 19 bases separating them. Researchers made TCR beta libraries by using iRepertoire HTBI primers and running Arm-PCR on CDR3 regions. Source study methods: Identification across samples found 62 TRBV and roughly 13 TRBJ segments. TCRdb processed the multiplex PCR reads anew with MiXCR; each CDR3 protein has one entry. TCRdb, rather than the study authors, made the V and J calls. The table has about 380,000 distinct CDR3 sequences, around 15% seen once; the top ten hold approximately 21%.

This receptor was obtained from a female donor with Graves disease. The chain joins TRBV4-1 to TRBJ2-2, with D perhaps matching TRBD1 (8 bases). The starting material was peripheral blood mononuclear cells (PBMCs), obtained at new diagnosis, from a patient treated with antithyroid drugs. This CDR3 is CASSRGGTGYIGELFF. In DNA, the CDR3 is TGCGCCAGCAGCCGGGGGGGGACAGGTTACATCGGGGAGCTGTTTTTT.